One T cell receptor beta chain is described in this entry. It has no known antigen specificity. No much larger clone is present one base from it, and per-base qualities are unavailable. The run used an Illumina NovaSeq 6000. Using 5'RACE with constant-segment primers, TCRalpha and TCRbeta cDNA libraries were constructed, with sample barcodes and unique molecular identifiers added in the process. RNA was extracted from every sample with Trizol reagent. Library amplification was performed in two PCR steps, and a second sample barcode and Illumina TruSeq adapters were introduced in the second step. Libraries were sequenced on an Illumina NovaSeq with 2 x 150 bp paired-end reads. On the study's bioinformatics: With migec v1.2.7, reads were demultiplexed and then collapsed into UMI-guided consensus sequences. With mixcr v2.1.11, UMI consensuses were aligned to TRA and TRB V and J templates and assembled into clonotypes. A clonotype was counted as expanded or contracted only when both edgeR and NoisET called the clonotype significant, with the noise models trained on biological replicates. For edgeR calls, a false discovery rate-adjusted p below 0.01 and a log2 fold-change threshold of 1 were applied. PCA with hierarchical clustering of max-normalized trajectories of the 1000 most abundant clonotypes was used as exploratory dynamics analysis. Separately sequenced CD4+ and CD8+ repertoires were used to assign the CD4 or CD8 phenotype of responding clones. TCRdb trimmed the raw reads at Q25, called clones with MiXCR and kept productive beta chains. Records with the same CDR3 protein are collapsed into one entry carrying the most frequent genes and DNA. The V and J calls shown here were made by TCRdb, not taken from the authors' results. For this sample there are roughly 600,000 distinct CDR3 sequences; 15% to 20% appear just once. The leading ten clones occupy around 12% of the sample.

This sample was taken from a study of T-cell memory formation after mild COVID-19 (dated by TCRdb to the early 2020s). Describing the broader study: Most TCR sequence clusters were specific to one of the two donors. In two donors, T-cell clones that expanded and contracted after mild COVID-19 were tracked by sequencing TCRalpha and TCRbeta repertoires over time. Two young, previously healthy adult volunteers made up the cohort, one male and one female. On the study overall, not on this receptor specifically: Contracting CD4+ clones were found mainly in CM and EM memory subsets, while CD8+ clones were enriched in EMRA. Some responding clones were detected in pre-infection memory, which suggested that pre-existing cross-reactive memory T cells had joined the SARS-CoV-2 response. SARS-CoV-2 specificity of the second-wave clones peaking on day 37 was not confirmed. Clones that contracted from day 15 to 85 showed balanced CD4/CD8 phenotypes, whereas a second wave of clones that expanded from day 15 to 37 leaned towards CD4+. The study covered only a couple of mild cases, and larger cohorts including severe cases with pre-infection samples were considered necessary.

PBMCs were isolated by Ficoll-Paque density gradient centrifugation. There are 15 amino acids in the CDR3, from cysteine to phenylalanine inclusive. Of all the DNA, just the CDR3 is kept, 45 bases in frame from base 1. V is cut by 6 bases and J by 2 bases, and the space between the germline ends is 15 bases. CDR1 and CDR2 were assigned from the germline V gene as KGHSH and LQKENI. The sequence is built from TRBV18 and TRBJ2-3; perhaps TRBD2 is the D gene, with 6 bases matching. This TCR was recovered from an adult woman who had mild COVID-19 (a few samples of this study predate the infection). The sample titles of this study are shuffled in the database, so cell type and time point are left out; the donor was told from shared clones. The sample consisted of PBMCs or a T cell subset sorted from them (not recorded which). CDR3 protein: CASSPPGLSTDTQYF. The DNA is TGTGCCAGCTCCCCCCCGGGACTGTCCACAGATACGCAGTATTTT.